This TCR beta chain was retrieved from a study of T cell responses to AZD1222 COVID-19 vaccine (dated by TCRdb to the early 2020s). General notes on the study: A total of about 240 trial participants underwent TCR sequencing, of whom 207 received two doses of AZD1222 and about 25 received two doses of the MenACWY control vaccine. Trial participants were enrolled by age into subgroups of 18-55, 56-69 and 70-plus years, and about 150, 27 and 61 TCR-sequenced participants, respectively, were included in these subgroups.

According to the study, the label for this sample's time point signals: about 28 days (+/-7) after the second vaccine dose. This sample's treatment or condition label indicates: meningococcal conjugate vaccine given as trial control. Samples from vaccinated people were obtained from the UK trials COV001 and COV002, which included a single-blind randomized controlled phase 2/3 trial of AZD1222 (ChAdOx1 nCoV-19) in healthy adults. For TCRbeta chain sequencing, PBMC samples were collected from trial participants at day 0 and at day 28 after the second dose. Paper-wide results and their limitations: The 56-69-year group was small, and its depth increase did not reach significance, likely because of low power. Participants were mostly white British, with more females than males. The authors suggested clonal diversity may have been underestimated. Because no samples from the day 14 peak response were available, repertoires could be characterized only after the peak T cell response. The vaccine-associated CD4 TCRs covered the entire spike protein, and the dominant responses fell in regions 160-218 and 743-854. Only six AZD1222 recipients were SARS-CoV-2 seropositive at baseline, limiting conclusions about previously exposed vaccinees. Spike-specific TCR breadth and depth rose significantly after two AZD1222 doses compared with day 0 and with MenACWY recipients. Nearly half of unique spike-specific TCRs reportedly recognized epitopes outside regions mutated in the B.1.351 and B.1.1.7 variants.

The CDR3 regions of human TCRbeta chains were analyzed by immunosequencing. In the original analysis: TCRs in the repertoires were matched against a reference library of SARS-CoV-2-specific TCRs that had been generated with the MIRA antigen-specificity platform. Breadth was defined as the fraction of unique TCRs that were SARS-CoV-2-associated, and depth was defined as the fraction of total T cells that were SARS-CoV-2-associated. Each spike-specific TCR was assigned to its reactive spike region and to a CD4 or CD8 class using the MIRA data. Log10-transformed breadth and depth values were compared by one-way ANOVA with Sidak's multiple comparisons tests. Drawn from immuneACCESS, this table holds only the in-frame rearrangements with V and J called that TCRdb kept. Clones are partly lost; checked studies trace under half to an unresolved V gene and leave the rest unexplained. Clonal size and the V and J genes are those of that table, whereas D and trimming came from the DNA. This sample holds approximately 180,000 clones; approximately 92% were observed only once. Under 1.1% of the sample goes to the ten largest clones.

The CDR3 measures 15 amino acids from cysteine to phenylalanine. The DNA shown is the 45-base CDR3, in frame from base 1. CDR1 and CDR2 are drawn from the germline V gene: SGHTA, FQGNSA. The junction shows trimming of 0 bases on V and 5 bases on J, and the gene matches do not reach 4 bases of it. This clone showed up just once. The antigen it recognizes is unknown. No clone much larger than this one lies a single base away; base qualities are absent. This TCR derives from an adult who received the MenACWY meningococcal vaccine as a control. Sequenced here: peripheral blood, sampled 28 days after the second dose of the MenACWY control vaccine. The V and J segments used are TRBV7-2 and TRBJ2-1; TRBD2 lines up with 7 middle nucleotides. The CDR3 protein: CASSLATSANNEQFF. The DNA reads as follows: TGTGCCAGCAGCTTAGCTACTAGCGCCAACAATGAGCAGTTCTTC.